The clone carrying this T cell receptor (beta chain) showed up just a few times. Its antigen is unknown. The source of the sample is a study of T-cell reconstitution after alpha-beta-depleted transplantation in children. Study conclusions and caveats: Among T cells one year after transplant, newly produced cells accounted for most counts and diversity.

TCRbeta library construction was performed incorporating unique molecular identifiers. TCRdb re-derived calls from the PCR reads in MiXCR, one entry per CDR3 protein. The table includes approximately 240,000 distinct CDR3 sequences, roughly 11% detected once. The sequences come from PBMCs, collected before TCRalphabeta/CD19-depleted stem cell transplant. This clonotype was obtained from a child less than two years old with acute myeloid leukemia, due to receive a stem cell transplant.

The CDR3 DNA reads TGTGCCAGCAGCTTTTCGGGGGGAAACTATGGCTACACCTTC. As protein: CASSFSGGNYGYTF. The chain is built from TRBV7-8 and TRBJ1-2; D is perhaps TRBD1 (5 bases). The CDR3 is made up of 14 amino acids. V was pared by 3 bases and J by 2 bases, with 10 bases between. Germline CDR1 reads SGHVS; CDR2 reads FQNEAQ. The variable domain in full, with the rest retrieved from reference TRBV7-8 and TRBJ1-2, is GAGVSQSPRYKVAKRGQDVALRCDPISGHVSLFWYQQALGQGPEFLTYFQNEAQLDKSGLPSDRFFAERPEGSVSTLKIQRTQQEDSAVYLCASSFSGGNYGYTFGSGTRLTVV.